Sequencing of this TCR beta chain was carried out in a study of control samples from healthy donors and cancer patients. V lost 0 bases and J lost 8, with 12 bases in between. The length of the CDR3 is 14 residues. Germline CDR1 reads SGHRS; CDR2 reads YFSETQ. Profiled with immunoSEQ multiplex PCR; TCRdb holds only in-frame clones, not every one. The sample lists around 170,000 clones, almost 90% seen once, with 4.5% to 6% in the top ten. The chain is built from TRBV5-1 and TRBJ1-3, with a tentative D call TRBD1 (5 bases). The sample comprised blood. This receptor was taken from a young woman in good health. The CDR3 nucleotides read TGCGCCAGCAGCTTGGGCCAGGGAGCGGACACCATATATTTT. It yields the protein CASSLGQGADTIYF.